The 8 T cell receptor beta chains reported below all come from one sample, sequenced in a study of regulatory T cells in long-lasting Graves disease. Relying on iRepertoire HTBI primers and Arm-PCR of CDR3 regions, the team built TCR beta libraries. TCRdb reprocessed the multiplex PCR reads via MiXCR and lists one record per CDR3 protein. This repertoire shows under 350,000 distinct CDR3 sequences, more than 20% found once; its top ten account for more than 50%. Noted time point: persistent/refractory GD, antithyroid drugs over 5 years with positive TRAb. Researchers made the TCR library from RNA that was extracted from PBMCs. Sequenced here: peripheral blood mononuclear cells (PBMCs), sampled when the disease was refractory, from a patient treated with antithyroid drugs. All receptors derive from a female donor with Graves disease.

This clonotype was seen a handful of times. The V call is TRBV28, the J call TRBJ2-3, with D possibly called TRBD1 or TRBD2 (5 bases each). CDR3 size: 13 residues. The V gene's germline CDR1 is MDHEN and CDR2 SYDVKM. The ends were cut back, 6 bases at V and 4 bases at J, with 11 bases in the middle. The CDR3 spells CASSLQGADTQYF. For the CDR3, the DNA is TGTGCCAGCAGCCTGCAGGGAGCAGATACGCAGTATTTT.

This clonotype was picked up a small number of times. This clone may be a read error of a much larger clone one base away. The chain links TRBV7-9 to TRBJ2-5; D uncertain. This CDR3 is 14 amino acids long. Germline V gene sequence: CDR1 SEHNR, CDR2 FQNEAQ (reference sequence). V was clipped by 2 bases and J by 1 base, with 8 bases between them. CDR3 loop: CASSLNGCQETQYF. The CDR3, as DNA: TGTGCCAGCAGCTTAAACGGCTGCCAAGAGACCCAGTACTTC.

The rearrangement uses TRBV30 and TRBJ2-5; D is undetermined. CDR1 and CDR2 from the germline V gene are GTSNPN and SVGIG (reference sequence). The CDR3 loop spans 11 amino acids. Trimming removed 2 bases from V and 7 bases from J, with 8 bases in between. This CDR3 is CAWSTQTTQYF. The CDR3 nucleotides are TGTGCCTGGAGTACACAGACGACCCAGTACTTC.

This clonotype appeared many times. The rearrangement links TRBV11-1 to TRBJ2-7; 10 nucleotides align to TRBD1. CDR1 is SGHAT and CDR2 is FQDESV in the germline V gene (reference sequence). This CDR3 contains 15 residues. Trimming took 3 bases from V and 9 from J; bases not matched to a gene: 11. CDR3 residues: CASSFLLDRGSVQYF. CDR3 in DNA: TGTGCCAGCAGCTTTCTCCTGGACAGGGGGAGCGTGCAGTACTTC.

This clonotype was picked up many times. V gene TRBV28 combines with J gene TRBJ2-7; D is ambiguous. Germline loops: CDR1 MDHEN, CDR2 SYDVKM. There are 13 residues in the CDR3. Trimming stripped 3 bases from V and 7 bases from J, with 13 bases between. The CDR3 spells CASSFRPGLEQYF. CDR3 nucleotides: TGTGCCAGCAGTTTTAGACCCGGGCTAGAGCAGTACTTC.

The CDR3 DNA reads TGTGCCAGCAGTTCTAGGGGGAATAGCAATGAGCAGTTCTTC. Amino acids: CASSSRGNSNEQFF. V and J are TRBV6-9 and TRBJ2-1, with D possibly TRBD1 on 6 matching bases. Germline V gives CDR1 MNHGY, CDR2 SVAAGI. There are 14 residues in the CDR3. Trimming pared 4 bases from V and 6 bases from J, leaving 13 bases between.

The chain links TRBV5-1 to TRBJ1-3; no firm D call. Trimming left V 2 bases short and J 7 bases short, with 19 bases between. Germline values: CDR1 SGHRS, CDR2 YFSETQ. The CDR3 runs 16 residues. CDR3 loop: CASSFGPQTQDNTIYF. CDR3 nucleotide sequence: TGCGCCAGCAGCTTCGGGCCGCAAACCCAGGACAACACCATATATTTT.

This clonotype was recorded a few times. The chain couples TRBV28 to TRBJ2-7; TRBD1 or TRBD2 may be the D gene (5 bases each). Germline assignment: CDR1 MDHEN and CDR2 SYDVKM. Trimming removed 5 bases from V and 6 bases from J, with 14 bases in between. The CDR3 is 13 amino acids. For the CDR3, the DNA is TGTGCCAGCAGTATGGGACGAGTTGTCGAGCAGTACTTC. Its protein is CASSMGRVVEQYF.